One and the same sample provided the 23 T cell receptor beta chains below, sequenced in a study of CD4 T cells in relation to SARS-CoV-2 and coronaviruses. Sequenced by immunoSEQ multiplex PCR; TCRdb stores in-frame clones only, minus some. Among about 25,000 clones, 76% were seen once, and the ten largest hold around a fifth. Unexposed donor CD4+ T cells date from about 2011-2019, before the COVID-19 pandemic. After nine to ten days of culture, CD4+ T cells were isolated. Their cognate antigens are unknown. Input material: CD4+ T cells from PBMCs, cultured in vitro. The receptor source for this set is a human donor in good health.

This clone has just a few counts. The chain combines TRBV7-6 with TRBJ1-3, with D possibly being TRBD1 (5 bases). CDR1 SGHVS and CDR2 FNYEAQ come from the germline V gene. Trimming left V 1 base short and J 0 bases short, with 13 bases between. This CDR3 is built from 17 residues. In DNA form, the CDR3 reads TGTGCCAGCAGCTTAGTTCCCAGGGAAGACTCTGGAAACACCATATATTTT. This translates into CASSLVPREDSGNTIYF.

The sample holds one count of this clone. The chain joins TRBV7-2 to TRBJ1-6, with 9 bases lining up with TRBD1. In germline, CDR1 is SGHTA, CDR2 FQGNSA. V lost 3 bases, J lost 3 bases, and 0 bases stayed unmatched. The CDR3 is 15 amino acids. DNA of the CDR3: TGTGCCAGCAGCTTGACAGGGGGCTATAATTCACCCCTCCACTTT. Protein product: CASSLTGGYNSPLHF.

This chain uses TRBV5-6 with TRBJ1-1; D unresolved. CDR1 SGHDT and CDR2 YYEEEE come from the germline V gene. This CDR3 comprises 12 residues. The V end was cut by 4 bases, the J end by 5 bases, with 9 bases between. The CDR3, as DNA: TGTGCCAGCAGCCTCGGACGGACTGAAGCTTTCTTT. This encodes CASSLGRTEAFF.

The chain couples TRBV4-3 to TRBJ1-2, with D perhaps TRBD1 (5 bases). The CDR3 covers 16 residues. The V gene's germline CDR1 is LGHNA and CDR2 YSLEER. V lost 1 base to trimming and J lost 5 bases, with 17 bases between them. CDR3 loop: CASSQGFIDSIYGYTF. CDR3 coding DNA: TGCGCCAGCAGCCAAGGGTTCATTGACAGTATATATGGCTACACCTTC.

V gene TRBV10-3 combines with J gene TRBJ2-7; a possible D gene is TRBD1 (6 bases). Germline assignment: CDR1 ENHRY and CDR2 SYGVKD. This CDR3 is built from 14 residues. V lost 6 bases and J lost 1, with 13 bases in between. As DNA, the CDR3 is TGTGCCATCAGCCTTTCCAGGGGTTCCTACGAGCAGTACTTC. It codes for CAISLSRGSYEQYF.

This rearrangement joins TRBV6-1 to TRBJ2-3; unclear D gene. The CDR3 covers 15 residues. The germline V gene encodes CDR1 MNHNS and CDR2 SASEGT. With 3 bases removed from V and 2 bases from J, the gap between germline ends came to 12 bases. The CDR3 DNA reads as TGTGCCAGCAGTGACGGTTACAGAGACACAGATACGCAGTATTTT. Amino acids: CASSDGYRDTDTQYF.

This clone was recorded once. The chain has TRBV6-5 and TRBJ1-3; D uncertain. This CDR3 is 13 amino acids long. V lost 8 bases and J 7 bases, leaving 15 bases between the germline ends. CDR1 is MNHEY, CDR2 SVGAGI, per germline. CDR3 sequence (DNA): TGTGCCAGCTGGAACGGCCTTTGGAACACCATATATTTT. Its protein product is CASWNGLWNTIYF.

The V gene is TRBV5-1, the J gene TRBJ2-2; 8 bases are a match to TRBD1. Germline V gene lookup returns CDR1 SGHRS and CDR2 YFSETQ. This CDR3 has 14 residues. V lost 7 bases, J lost 1 base, and 3 bases stayed unmatched. The CDR3 loop is CASSGTGNTGELFF. The CDR3 DNA sequence: TGCGCCAGCTCCGGGACAGGGAACACCGGGGAGCTGTTTTTT.

The CDR3 coding sequence is TGTGCCAGCAGCTGGCAGGGCGGGAATACGCAGTATTTT. Its translation: CASSWQGGNTQYF. V and J are TRBV13 and TRBJ2-3; D may be TRBD2 (6 bases). This CDR3 has 13 amino acids. Deletions cut 4 bases from V and 7 bases from J, with 12 bases between. Germline loops: CDR1 PRHDT, CDR2 FYEKMQ (reference sequence).

The genes are TRBV7-9 and TRBJ2-3, with 8 bases matching TRBD1. The CDR3 is made up of 14 amino acids. From germline, CDR1 is SEHNR and CDR2 FQNEAQ (reference sequence). Germline trimming cut 6 bases from V and 0 bases from J; bases unmatched to any gene: 2. The CDR3 sequence is CASRRDRSTDTQYF. The DNA of the CDR3 is TGTGCCAGCAGAAGGGACAGGAGCACAGATACGCAGTATTTT.

Only a few counts were recorded for this clone. V is TRBV19 and J is TRBJ2-7; D remains ambiguous. The CDR3 runs to 13 residues. Germline CDR1 LNHDA, CDR2 SQIVND (reference sequence). The V end lost 1 base, the J end lost 4 bases, and 8 bases lay between the germline ends. The CDR3 DNA follows: TGTGCCAGTAGTATAGGTGAAGGGTACGAGCAGTACTTC. The encoded protein is CASSIGEGYEQYF.

The chain is built from TRBV5-5 and TRBJ2-7; D unclear. Germline CDR1 reads SGHKS; CDR2 reads YYEKEE (reference sequence). Trimming took off 1 base at V and 0 bases at J, with 26 bases between the two ends. CDR3 length: 20 residues. Here the CDR3 reads CASSLYEWYPAVTSSYEQYF. CDR3 in DNA: TGTGCCAGCAGCTTGTATGAATGGTATCCGGCGGTAACGAGCTCCTACGAGCAGTACTTC.

This clone was seen a single time. An end of the junction differs from the germline gene, which may be a read error. The V and J genes are TRBV5-1 and TRBJ2-3; no clear D gene. The CDR3 covers 13 residues. From germline, CDR1 is SGHRS and CDR2 YFSETQ. CDR3 region: CASSPQDGAPWDF. CDR3 sequence (DNA): TGCGCCAGCAGCCCCCAGGACGGAGCTCCCTGGGATTTT.

The DNA for the CDR3 is TGTGCCAGCAGCAAAACGGCAGAAGGGGATCAGCCCCAGCATTTT. This sequence encodes CASSKTAEGDQPQHF. J is TRBJ1-5 and V is TRBV21-1; the D segment call TRBD1 is taken from the table without a DNA check. TRBV21-1 is shown as a pseudogene. The CDR3 runs 15 residues.

This chain connects TRBV20-1 to TRBJ2-1; D is ambiguous. This CDR3 has 11 residues. The germline V gene has CDR1 DFQATT and CDR2 SNEGSKA (reference sequence). Trimming pared 3 bases from V and 5 bases from J, leaving 5 bases between. The chain's CDR3 is CSASDDNEQFF. For the CDR3, the DNA is TGCAGTGCTAGTGACGACAATGAGCAGTTCTTC.

V and J are TRBV11-2 and TRBJ2-2; 10 bases fit TRBD2. Looked up from germline, CDR1 is SGHAT and CDR2 is FQNNGV. V shed 6 bases, J shed 4 bases, and the junction held 8 bases outside the gene matches. CDR3 length equals 16 residues. The CDR3 is CASSRTSGAGTGELFF. The CDR3, as DNA: TGTGCCAGCAGTCGCACTAGCGGGGCGGGCACCGGGGAGCTGTTTTTT.

The rearrangement joins TRBV6-4 to TRBJ1-5; D is unclear. From germline, CDR1 is MRHNA and CDR2 SNTAGT. The CDR3 spans 13 residues. Trimming removed 6 bases at V and 4 bases at J, with 10 bases between. For the CDR3, the DNA is TGTGCCAGCAGCGAGGAAGAGAATCAGCCCCAGCATTTT. As protein: CASSEEENQPQHF.

The chain links TRBV6-2 or TRBV6-3 to TRBJ2-5; perhaps D is TRBD1 or TRBD2 (5 bases each). The CDR3 loop spans 12 amino acids. Germline V gene sequence: CDR1 MNHEY, CDR2 SVGEGT. V was pared by 5 bases and J by 6 bases, with 10 bases between. The CDR3 reads CASSLGTKTQYF. In DNA form, the CDR3 reads TGTGCCAGCAGTCTAGGGACCAAGACCCAGTACTTC.

The chain joins TRBV2 to TRBJ1-1; D not certain. V lost 3 bases to trimming and J lost 1 base, with 12 bases between them. CDR1 is SNHLY and CDR2 is FYNNEI in the germline V gene. This CDR3 has 15 amino acids. The CDR3 is CASSDVDGKNTEAFF. The CDR3 DNA sequence: TGTGCCAGCAGTGATGTCGATGGGAAGAACACTGAAGCTTTCTTT. Looking up the rest from reference TRBV2 and TRBJ1-1 gives the full variable domain: EPEVTQTPSHQVTQMGQEVILRCVPISNHLYFYWYRQILGQKVEFLVSFYNNEISEKSEIFDDQFSVERPDGSNFTLKIRSTKLEDSAMYFCASSDVDGKNTEAFFGQGTRLTVV.

This clone was counted a single time. The CDR3 nucleotides read TGTGCCAGCAGCCAACCGCCTTTACTAGTTCACGGGGAGCTGTTTTTT. Its translation is CASSQPPLLVHGELFF. The chain employs TRBV3-1 (or the pseudogene TRBV3-2) and TRBJ2-2; a possible D gene is TRBD2 (5 bases). V was pared by 2 bases and J by 7 bases, with 17 bases between. CDR3 size: 16 residues. Germline V gives CDR1 LGHDT, CDR2 YNNKEL (reference sequence).

This clone appeared a few times. The chain joins TRBV6-2 or TRBV6-3 to TRBJ2-2; D is uncertain. The germline V gene encodes CDR1 MNHEY and CDR2 SVGEGT. This CDR3 has 14 residues. V was cut by 2 bases and J by 2 bases, with 6 bases left in between. CDR3 DNA sequence: TGTGCCAGCAGTTACAACGGAAACACCGGGGAGCTGTTTTTT. Amino acid sequence: CASSYNGNTGELFF.

This chain links TRBV6-2 or TRBV6-3 with TRBJ2-6; D not resolved. The V gene lost 4 bases and the J gene lost 1 base, with 2 bases spanning the gap. Germline values: CDR1 MNHEY, CDR2 SVGEGT. There are 13 residues in the CDR3. The CDR3 sequence: CASSLSGANVLTF. The DNA for the CDR3 is TGTGCCAGCAGTTTGTCTGGGGCCAACGTCCTGACTTTC.

V is TRBV7-2 and J is TRBJ2-3; D is uncertain. The CDR3 spans 16 residues. Trimming cost V 4 bases and J 0 bases, with 14 bases left between them. CDR1 is SGHTA, CDR2 FQGNSA, per germline. The CDR3 nucleotides read TGTGCCAGCAGCTATCGGCGGAGTATTAGCACAGATACGCAGTATTTT. It specifies CASSYRRSISTDTQYF.